This T cell receptor (beta chain) was observed in a study of blood T cell repertoires in COVID-19. At the level of the study: The origin of the acute and convalescent COVID-19 samples was the United States, Italy and Spain.

Libraries were prepared by immunoSEQ multiplex PCR; TCRdb keeps only in-frame clonotypes and omits some of them. The data show some 140,000 clones, approximately 83% seen once. The CDR3 loop spans 15 amino acids. The germline CDR1 and CDR2 sequences are SGHNT and YYREEE (reference sequence). With V trimmed by 3 bases and J by 0 bases, 3 bases remained unmatched. The sequencing input was PBMCs or T cells enriched from blood (not recorded which). This chain uses TRBV5-4 with TRBJ1-2; 9 bases match TRBD1. This receptor was taken from a middle-aged man who had recovered from COVID-19. This CDR3 is CASSWYRGPNYGYTF. The CDR3 nucleotides read TGTGCCAGCAGCTGGTACAGGGGGCCTAACTATGGCTACACCTTC.